The clone carrying this T cell receptor beta chain was seen more than once but under ten times. This sample stems from a study of blood T cell repertoires in COVID-19. V gave up 1 base and J gave up 0 bases, with 6 bases separating them. The length of the CDR3 is 14 residues. Germline-derived CDR1 and CDR2 are LNHDA and SQIVND (reference sequence). The repertoire was sequenced with immunoSEQ multiplex PCR; TCRdb's copy has only in-frame clones and lacks some. The data show about 180,000 clones, 65% to 90% seen once. The chain joins TRBV19 to TRBJ1-1; D gene ambiguous. Sequenced material: peripheral blood. The receptor was derived from a man in his fifties or sixties with active or convalescent COVID-19. The CDR3 reads CASSIVSMNTEAFF. CDR3 sequence (DNA): TGTGCCAGTAGTATAGTTAGCATGAACACTGAAGCTTTCTTT.